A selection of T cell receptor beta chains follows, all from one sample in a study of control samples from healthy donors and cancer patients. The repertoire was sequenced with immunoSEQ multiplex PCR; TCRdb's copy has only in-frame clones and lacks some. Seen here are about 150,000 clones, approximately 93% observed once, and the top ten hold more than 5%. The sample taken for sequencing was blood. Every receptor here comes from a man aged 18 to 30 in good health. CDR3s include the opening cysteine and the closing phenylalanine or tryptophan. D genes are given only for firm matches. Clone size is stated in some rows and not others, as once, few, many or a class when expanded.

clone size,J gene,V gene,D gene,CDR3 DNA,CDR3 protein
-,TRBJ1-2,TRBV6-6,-,TGTGCCAGCAGTGGGGGCAGGGGACTCTCTGGCTACACCTTC,CASSGGRGLSGYTF
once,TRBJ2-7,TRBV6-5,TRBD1,TGTGCCAGCAGTTACTCAGGCAGGGGGCTCCCCGAGCAGTACTTC,CASSYSGRGLPEQYF
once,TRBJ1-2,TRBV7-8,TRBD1,TGTGCCAGCAGCTGGGACAGGGGGCGAGGCTACACCTTC,CASSWDRGRGYTF
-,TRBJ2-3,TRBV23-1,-,TGCGCCAGCAGTCACGCCGCCCCGGGGGTTCCCATAGATACGCAGTATTTT,CASSHAAPGVPIDTQYF
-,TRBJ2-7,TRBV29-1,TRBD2,TGCAGCGTTGAACTAGCGGGAGGGAGGTACTCCTACGAGCAGTACTTC,CSVELAGGRYSYEQYF
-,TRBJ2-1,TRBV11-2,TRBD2,TGTGCCAGCAGCTTTCCCAGCGGGAGGGCCATTGAGCAGTTCTTC,CASSFPSGRAIEQFF
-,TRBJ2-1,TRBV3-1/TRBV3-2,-,TGTGCCACTCAGGGGGGGAATGAGCAGTTCTTC,CATQGGNEQFF
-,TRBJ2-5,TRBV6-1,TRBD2,TGTGCCAGCAGTGAAAAGCGACTAGCGGGATCGGTGGCAGAGACCCAGTACTTC,CASSEKRLAGSVAETQYF
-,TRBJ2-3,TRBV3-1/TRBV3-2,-,TGTGCCAGCAGCCAAGATCGGGTAGCTGGAGATACGCAGTATTTT,CASSQDRVAGDTQYF
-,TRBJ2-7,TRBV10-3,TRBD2,TGTGCCATCAGTGAGTCGTTGGGGGGAGGGGTGAACGAGCAGTACTTC,CAISESLGGGVNEQYF
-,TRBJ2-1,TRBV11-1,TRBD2,TGTGCCAGCTGGGGGGGGTACAATGAGCAGTTCTTC,CASWGGYNEQFF
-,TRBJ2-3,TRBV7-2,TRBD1,TGTGCCAGCAGCACAGGGGGTAGGCATTCAGATACGCAGTATTTT,CASSTGGRHSDTQYF
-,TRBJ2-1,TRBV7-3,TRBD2,TGTGCCAGCAGCGCTCCCGGGACTAGCTCTCGCGATGAGCAGTTCTTC,CASSAPGTSSRDEQFF
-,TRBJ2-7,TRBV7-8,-,TGTGCCAGCAGCTTAGTGGCGGGATGGAGCTCCTACGAGCAGTACTTC,CASSLVAGWSSYEQYF
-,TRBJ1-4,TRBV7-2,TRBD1,TGTGCCAGCAGCCCGTGGACAGGCCCCGGTGAAAAACTGTTTTTT,CASSPWTGPGEKLFF
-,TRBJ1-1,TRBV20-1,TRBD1,TGCAGTGCGGGACAGGTAGACGAAGCTTTCTTT,CSAGQVDEAFF
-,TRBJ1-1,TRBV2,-,TGTGCCAGCGACGGGGGGATGAACACTGAAGCTTTCTTT,CASDGGMNTEAFF
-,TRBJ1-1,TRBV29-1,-,TGCAGCGTTGGAGGGGGTAAGAACACTGAAGCTTTCTTT,CSVGGGKNTEAFF
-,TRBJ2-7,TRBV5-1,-,TGCGCCAGCAGCTTGGGGAACTACGAGCAGTACTTC,CASSLGNYEQYF
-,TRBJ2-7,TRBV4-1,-,TGCGCCAGCAGCCAAGTTGGGTCTTACGAGCAGTACTTC,CASSQVGSYEQYF
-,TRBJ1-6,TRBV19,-,TGTGCCAGTGGGACACCGGGGTCACCCCTCCACTTT,CASGTPGSPLHF
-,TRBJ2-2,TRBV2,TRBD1,TGTGCCAGCAGCCTCAGGGGGTTAAACACCGGGGAGCTGTTTTTT,CASSLRGLNTGELFF
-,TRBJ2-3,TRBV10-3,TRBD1,TGTGCCATCAGGACCCTCGACAGGGGTGAGACAGATACGCAGTATTTT,CAIRTLDRGETDTQYF
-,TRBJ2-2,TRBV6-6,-,TGTGCCAGCGCATACACCGGGGAGCTGTTTTTT,CASAYTGELFF
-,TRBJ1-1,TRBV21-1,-,TGTGCCAGCAGCAAAAATAGCGGAGGCACTGAAGCTTTCTTT,CASSKNSGGTEAFF
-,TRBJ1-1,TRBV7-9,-,TGTGCCAGCAGCCCCGCCAGGGGAAGGAACACTGAAGCTTTCTTT,CASSPARGRNTEAFF
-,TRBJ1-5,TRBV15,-,TGTGCCACCAGCAGTGGACCGAGAAATCAGCCCCAGCATTTT,CATSSGPRNQPQHF
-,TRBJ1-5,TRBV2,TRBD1,TGTGCCAGCACCGCAGGGCCGGGACAGGGGGCTAGTCAGCCCCAGCATTTT,CASTAGPGQGASQPQHF
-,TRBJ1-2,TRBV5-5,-,TGTGCCAGCAGCTACCGGACAGACCTGAACTATGGCTACACCTTC,CASSYRTDLNYGYTF
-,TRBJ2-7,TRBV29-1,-,TGCAGCGCCGGACAGAGCCGCTCCTACGAGCAGTACTTC,CSAGQSRSYEQYF
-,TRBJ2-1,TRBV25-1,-,TGTGCCAGCAGTACGGGACGTCACAATGAGCAGTTCTTC,CASSTGRHNEQFF
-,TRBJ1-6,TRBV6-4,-,TGTGCCAGCAGTGAGGAGCAGGGTTCACCCCTCCACTTT,CASSEEQGSPLHF
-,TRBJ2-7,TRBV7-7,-,TGTGCTAGCAGCCCTCGAGCGGACCCGTCCTACGAGCAGTACTTC,CASSPRADPSYEQYF
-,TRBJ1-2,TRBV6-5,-,TGTGCCAGCGTGGTGTCTTGGTCTTCTAACTATGGCTACACCTTC,CASVVSWSSNYGYTF
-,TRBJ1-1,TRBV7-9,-,TGTGCCAGCAGCTTAGAACCAGAAGCTTTCTTT,CASSLEPEAFF
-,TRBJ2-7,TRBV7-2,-,TGTGCCAGCGCGACTAACAGGGCAATGCCCTACGAGCAGTACTTC,CASATNRAMPYEQYF